The 22 T cell receptor beta chains below all came from one sample that was sequenced in a study of T cell repertoires in ileal Crohn's disease. The assay was immunoSEQ multiplex PCR, and TCRdb's table has in-frame clones only and misses some. The sample has approximately 17,000 clones; 85% to 90% are singletons. The material sequenced was ileal tissue. The receptors were sampled from an adult with Crohn's disease.

The chain recombines TRBV19 with TRBJ2-5, with 7 bases lining up with TRBD1. Per the germline V gene, CDR1 is LNHDA and CDR2 is SQIVND (reference sequence). The CDR3 length is 14 residues. V was clipped by 4 bases and J by 5 bases; unmatched bases: 7. The CDR3 DNA is TGTGCCAGTAGTACATCACAGGGGTTGGAGACCCAGTACTTC. Amino acids: CASSTSQGLETQYF.

The rearrangement joins TRBV6-5 to TRBJ1-2; weak D call: TRBD1 (6 bases). The V end was cut by 5 bases, the J end by 8 bases, with 18 bases between. Germline lookup yields CDR1 MNHEY and CDR2 SVGAGI. CDR3 length: 14 residues. The CDR3 DNA sequence: TGTGCCAGCAGTACCCCAAGTACAGGGAAGGGCTACACCTTC. Translating gives CASSTPSTGKGYTF.

The gene calls are TRBV6-5 and TRBJ1-3; TRBD1 is a possible D gene (5 bases). The V and J ends lost 5 bases and 0 bases respectively, with 11 bases between them. The CDR3 spans 15 residues. Germline values: CDR1 MNHEY, CDR2 SVGAGI. This CDR3 is CASSGGDYSGNTIYF. Here the CDR3 DNA reads TGTGCCAGCAGTGGGGGGGACTACTCTGGAAACACCATATATTTT.

This chain joins TRBV27 and TRBJ2-1; a weak D match, TRBD2 (6 bases). V lost 7 bases and J lost 0, with 13 bases in between. The CDR3 consists of 15 residues. In germline, CDR1 is MNHEY, CDR2 SMNVEV (reference sequence). The CDR3 loop is CASTEIGSSYNEQFF. The CDR3 DNA reads as TGTGCCAGCACCGAAATCGGGAGCTCCTACAATGAGCAGTTCTTC.

The count of this clone is one. V usage is TRBV7-3 and J usage is TRBJ2-5; 12 nucleotides align to TRBD2. The V gene end was trimmed by 4 bases and the J gene end by 4 bases; junction bases not matched to a gene: 10. Germline CDR1 SGHTA, CDR2 FQGTGA. The CDR3 is 17 amino acids. The CDR3 sequence: CASSSGLAGLLGETQYF. The CDR3 coding sequence is TGTGCCAGCAGCTCCGGACTAGCGGGATTGTTAGGAGAGACCCAGTACTTC.

V is TRBV10-1 and J is TRBJ2-7, with 8 bases identical to TRBD2. The CDR3 is made up of 15 amino acids. In germline, CDR1 is WNHNN, CDR2 SYGVQD (reference sequence). With 3 bases clipped from V and 0 bases from J, the junction kept 4 bases outside the gene matches. The CDR3, as DNA: TGCGCCAGCAGTGAAGGGCTAGCGGGCTCCTACGAGCAGTACTTC. Residues: CASSEGLAGSYEQYF.

This chain joins TRBV7-9 and TRBJ1-2; TRBD1 might be the D (5 bases). The CDR3 has 13 amino acids. Deletions cut 1 base from V and 4 bases from J, with 7 bases between. Per germline, CDR1 SEHNR and CDR2 FQNEAQ (reference sequence). The CDR3 here is CASSLGTSYGYTF. The CDR3 DNA sequence: TGTGCCAGCAGCTTAGGGACAAGCTATGGCTACACCTTC.

The chain combines TRBV7-8 with TRBJ2-1, with 7 bases lining up with TRBD2. This CDR3 contains 16 residues. The germline CDR1 and CDR2 sequences are SGHVS and FQNEAQ. V trimming: 1 base; J trimming: 7 bases; junction bases outside the gene matches: 10. CDR3 protein: CASSLGAGGSNNEQFF. In nucleotides, the CDR3 is TGTGCCAGCAGCTTAGGGGCCGGCGGGAGTAATAATGAGCAGTTCTTC.

J is TRBJ2-7 and V is TRBV18; no clear D. Trimming took 2 bases from V and 4 from J, leaving 6 bases between them. CDR1 KGHSH and CDR2 LQKENI come from the germline V gene. The CDR3 covers 12 residues. The DNA of the CDR3 is TGTGCCAGCTCACCAGCAGAATACGAGCAGTACTTC. Translated, it gives CASSPAEYEQYF.

This clone was picked up one time. This rearrangement joins TRBV27 to TRBJ2-5, with TRBD2 as a possible D gene (6 bases). Judging by the DNA end, TRBJ2-7 fits better; the J call may be wrong. CDR1 and CDR2 (germline): MNHEY, SMNVEV (reference sequence). The CDR3 runs 14 residues. The CDR3 region is CASSPTLAPYEQYF. In nucleotides, the CDR3 is TGTGCCAGCAGTCCCACTCTAGCGCCCTACGAGCAGTACTTC.

The V call is TRBV2, the J call TRBJ2-1; D gene unclear. V lost 6 bases to trimming and J lost 6 bases, with 12 bases between them. Germline loops: CDR1 SNHLY, CDR2 FYNNEI. There are 13 residues in the CDR3. CDR3 region: CASSQYNGNEQFF. The CDR3 DNA reads TGTGCCAGCAGCCAGTATAATGGCAATGAGCAGTTCTTC.

Concerning this clone: Within the sample, other DNA sequences also encode this same CDR3. The chain has TRBV9 and TRBJ1-2, with a tentative D call TRBD1 (6 bases). The CDR3 is made up of 15 amino acids. Germline CDR1 is SGDLS and CDR2 is YYNGEE. V was shortened by 3 bases and J by 0 bases, with 12 bases between the two germline ends. The CDR3 nucleotides read TGTGCCAGCAGCGAGGGACATCTGCCTAACTATGGCTACACCTTC. It translates to CASSEGHLPNYGYTF.

The J gene is TRBJ2-7, the V gene TRBV7-8; possibly TRBD2 for D (6 bases). Trimming cost V 4 bases and J 9 bases, with 25 bases left between them. The germline V gene encodes CDR1 SGHVS and CDR2 FQNEAQ. The CDR3 loop spans 16 amino acids. CDR3 DNA sequence: TGTGCCAGCAGCTCCCGTACCGGGTCACCCCTCGGGGGGCAGTACTTC. Amino acids: CASSSRTGSPLGGQYF.

The chain employs TRBV9 and TRBJ2-1; 8 bases align to TRBD2. V was pared by 2 bases and J by 6 bases, with 7 bases of the junction left unmatched. Germline values: CDR1 SGDLS, CDR2 YYNGEE. The CDR3 totals 15 residues. The CDR3 coding sequence is TGTGCCAGCAGCGTGCGGGGGGCCGAAGGCAATGAGCAGTTCTTC. This codes for CASSVRGAEGNEQFF.

This chain links TRBV25-1 with TRBJ2-7; D gene ambiguous. CDR1 and CDR2 (germline): MGHDK, SYGVNS. V lost 2 bases and J 2 bases, leaving 7 bases between the germline ends. CDR3 length: 13 residues. The CDR3 DNA is TGTGCCAGCAGTGAACGTGGGCCCTACGAGCAGTACTTC. It yields the protein CASSERGPYEQYF.

The chain joins TRBV6-1 to TRBJ2-7; 10 bases are a match to TRBD1. CDR3 length: 14 residues. Germline CDR1 is MNHNS and CDR2 is SASEGT. Trimming removed 3 bases from V and 5 bases from J; junction bases left unmatched: 4. CDR3 sequence (DNA): TGTGCCAGCAGTGAGCTGACAGGGGGCGACGAGCAGTACTTC. This codes for CASSELTGGDEQYF.

The count of this clone is one. CDR3 region: CASSSYVRNTEAFF. Here the CDR3 DNA reads TGTGCCAGCAGCTCGTACGTCAGGAACACTGAAGCTTTCTTT. The chain combines TRBV7-9 with TRBJ1-1, with no clear D. Trimming removed 4 bases from V and 1 base from J, with 10 bases in between. Per germline, CDR1 SEHNR and CDR2 FQNEAQ (reference sequence). This CDR3 comprises 14 residues.

V and J are TRBV6-1 and TRBJ2-7; 10 bases are a match to TRBD1. The CDR3 length is 13 residues. The germline CDR1 and CDR2 sequences are MNHNS and SASEGT. J was trimmed by 3 bases and V by 8 bases; bases with no gene match: 4. DNA for the CDR3: TGTGCCAGCTCCCGGGACAGGGGCTACGAGCAGTACTTC. Translating gives CASSRDRGYEQYF.

The rearrangement links TRBV27 to TRBJ1-1; D is possibly TRBD1 (5 bases). The CDR3 contains 14 residues. V gave up 0 bases and J gave up 4 bases, with 9 bases separating them. Per the germline V gene, CDR1 is MNHEY and CDR2 is SMNVEV (reference sequence). The CDR3 bases are TGTGCCAGCAGTTTATCCTCGACAGTCACTGAAGCTTTCTTT. Protein: CASSLSSTVTEAFF.

This chain connects TRBV5-6 to TRBJ2-7, with 7 bases fitting TRBD1. The CDR3 extends over 14 amino acids. With V trimmed by 5 bases and J by 0 bases, 5 bases remained unmatched. Germline V gives CDR1 SGHDT, CDR2 YYEEEE. The chain's CDR3 is CASRPDRDSYEQYF. CDR3 sequence (DNA): TGTGCCAGCAGACCCGACAGGGACTCCTACGAGCAGTACTTC. The whole variable domain, remainder taken from reference TRBV5-6 and TRBJ2-7, is DAGVTQSPTHLIKTRGQQVTLRCSPKSGHDTVSWYQQALGQGPQFIFQYYEEEERQRGNFPDRFSGHQFPNYSSELNVNALLLGDSALYLCASRPDRDSYEQYFGPGTRLTVT.

The chain joins TRBV9 to TRBJ2-7; D gene uncertain. The CDR3 extends over 11 amino acids. Germline CDR1 and CDR2: SGDLS and YYNGEE. V was cut by 4 bases and J by 3 bases, with 5 bases left in between. The CDR3 DNA sequence: TGTGCCAGCAGCCCCCACTACGAGCAGTACTTC. Translation: CASSPHYEQYF.

The chain carries TRBV7-9 and TRBJ1-1; the D is unclear. Between the trimmed V and J ends, which lost 4 bases and 3 bases, there was a span of 9 bases. Germline V gene sequence: CDR1 SEHNR, CDR2 FQNEAQ (reference sequence). The CDR3 loop spans 13 amino acids. CDR3 amino acids: CASSWEGYTEAFF. For the CDR3, the DNA is TGTGCCAGCAGCTGGGAGGGCTACACTGAAGCTTTCTTT.